This T cell receptor beta chain was captured in a study of blood T cell repertoires in COVID-19. Overall study: The United States, Italy and Spain supplied acute and convalescent COVID-19 samples. The cDNA or gDNA used as material had been derived from T cells, B-cell-depleted T cells, or PBMCs.

CDR1 is LNHDA, CDR2 SQIVND, per germline (reference sequence). Trimming removed 5 bases from V and 10 bases from J, with 12 bases in between. This CDR3 is built from 12 residues. Per the authors' pipeline: The assay estimated nucleated cells by amplifying reference gene primers. TCRdb's table, derived via immunoSEQ multiplex PCR, lists solely in-frame clones and lacks some. Clone size and V and J calls were adopted from that table, with D and trimming inferred from the DNA. This table holds about 180,000 clones, approximately 88% found once. The chain has TRBV19 and TRBJ2-1; D call uncertain. This TCR came from a woman between 50 and 59 years old with acute or convalescent COVID-19. The sample was peripheral blood. DNA of the CDR3: TGTGCCAGTAGTTCCCGGTTTAAAGAGCAGTTCTTC. It is translated as CASSSRFKEQFF.